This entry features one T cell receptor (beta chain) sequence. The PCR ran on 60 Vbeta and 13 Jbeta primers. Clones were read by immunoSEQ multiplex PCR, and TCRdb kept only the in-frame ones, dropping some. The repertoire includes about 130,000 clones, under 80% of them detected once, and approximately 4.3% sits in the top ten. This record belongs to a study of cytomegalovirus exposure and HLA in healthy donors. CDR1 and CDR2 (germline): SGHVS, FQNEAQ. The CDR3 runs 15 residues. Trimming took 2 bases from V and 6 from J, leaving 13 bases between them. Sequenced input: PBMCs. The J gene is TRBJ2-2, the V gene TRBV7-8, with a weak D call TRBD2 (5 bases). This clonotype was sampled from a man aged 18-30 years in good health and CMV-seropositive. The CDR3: CASSLYSGRAGELFF. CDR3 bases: TGTGCCAGCAGCTTATACAGCGGACGGGCCGGGGAGCTGTTTTTT.